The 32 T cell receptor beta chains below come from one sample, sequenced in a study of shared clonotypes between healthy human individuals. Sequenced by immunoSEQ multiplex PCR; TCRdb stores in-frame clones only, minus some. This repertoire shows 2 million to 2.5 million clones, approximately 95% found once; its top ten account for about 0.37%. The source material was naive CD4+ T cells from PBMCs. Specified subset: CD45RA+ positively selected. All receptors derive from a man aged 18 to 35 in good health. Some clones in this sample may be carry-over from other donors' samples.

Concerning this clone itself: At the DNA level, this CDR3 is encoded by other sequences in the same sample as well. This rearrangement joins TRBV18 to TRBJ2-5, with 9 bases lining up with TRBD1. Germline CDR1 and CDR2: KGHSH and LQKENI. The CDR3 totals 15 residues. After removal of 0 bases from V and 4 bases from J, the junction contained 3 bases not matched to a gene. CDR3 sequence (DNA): TGTGCCAGCTCACCACCGGGACAGGGAGGAGAGACCCAGTACTTC. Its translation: CASSPPGQGGETQYF.

In DNA form, the CDR3 reads TGCGCCAGCAGCTTGGGAAGCACAGGGCAGTATGGCTACACCTTC. Translated, it gives CASSLGSTGQYGYTF. V is TRBV5-1 and J is TRBJ1-2; maybe TRBD1 (6 bases). This CDR3 contains 15 residues. V was trimmed by 0 bases and J by 5 bases, leaving 14 bases between them. CDR1 and CDR2 from the germline V gene are SGHRS and YFSETQ.

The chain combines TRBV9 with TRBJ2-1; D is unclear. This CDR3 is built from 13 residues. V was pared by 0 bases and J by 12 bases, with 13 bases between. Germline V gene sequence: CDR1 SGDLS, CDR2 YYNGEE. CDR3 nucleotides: TGTGCCAGCAGCGTAGACCAGGCAAGAGGGCAGTTCTTC. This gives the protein CASSVDQARGQFF.

The DNA of the CDR3 is TGTGCCAGCAGCATCCGAGCGGATCCTTTCTACGAGCAGTACTTC. Protein: CASSIRADPFYEQYF. This chain uses TRBV9 with TRBJ2-7; TRBD2 is a possible D gene (5 bases). V lost 4 bases, J lost 3 bases, and 17 bases lay in between. The CDR3 is 15 amino acids. Germline CDR1 is SGDLS and CDR2 is YYNGEE.

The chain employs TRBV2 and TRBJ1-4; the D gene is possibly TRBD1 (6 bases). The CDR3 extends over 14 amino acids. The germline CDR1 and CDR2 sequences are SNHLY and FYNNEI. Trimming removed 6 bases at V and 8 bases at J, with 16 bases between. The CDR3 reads CASRSEQGDEKLFF. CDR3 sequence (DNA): TGTGCCAGCAGATCGGAACAGGGTGACGAAAAACTGTTTTTT.

The CDR3 loop reads CASSQDSPSQPQHF. The CDR3 DNA is TGTGCCAGCAGCCAGGACAGCCCCAGCCAGCCCCAGCATTTT. V usage is TRBV7-8 and J usage is TRBJ1-5; possibly TRBD1 for D (6 bases). Trimming removed 5 bases at V and 7 bases at J, with 15 bases between. In germline, CDR1 is SGHVS, CDR2 FQNEAQ. CDR3 length: 14 amino acids.

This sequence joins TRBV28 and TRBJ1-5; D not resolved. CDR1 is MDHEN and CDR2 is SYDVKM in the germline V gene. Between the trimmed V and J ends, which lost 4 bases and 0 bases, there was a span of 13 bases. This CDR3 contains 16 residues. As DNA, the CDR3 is TGTGCCAGCAGTTCACCGACACGGGCTAGCAATCAGCCCCAGCATTTT. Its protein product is CASSSPTRASNQPQHF.

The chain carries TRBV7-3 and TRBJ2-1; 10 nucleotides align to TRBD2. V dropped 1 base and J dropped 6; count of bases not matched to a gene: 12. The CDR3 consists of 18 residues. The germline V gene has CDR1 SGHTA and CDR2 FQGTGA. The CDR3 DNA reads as TGTGCCAGCAGCTTAATCCCCGCTAGCGGGAGATTCGGCAATGAGCAGTTCTTC. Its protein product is CASSLIPASGRFGNEQFF.

DNA for the CDR3: TGCGCCAGCAGCAGACGGGTCGGGAACACAGATACGCAGTATTTT. Protein sequence: CASSRRVGNTDTQYF. The chain recombines TRBV4-1 with TRBJ2-3, with a weak D call TRBD2 (5 bases). V gave up 5 bases and J gave up 2 bases, with 14 bases separating them. CDR1 and CDR2 (germline): MGHRA, YSYEKL. The CDR3 runs 15 residues.

CDR3 amino acids: CASSPVTAVEKLFF. CDR3 DNA sequence: TGTGCCAGCTCACCCGTAACAGCGGTCGAAAAACTGTTTTTT. The chain couples TRBV18 to TRBJ1-4, with D uncertain. Germline V lookup: CDR1 KGHSH, CDR2 LQKENI. V was pared by 3 bases and J by 8 bases, with 13 bases between. CDR3 length: 14 residues.

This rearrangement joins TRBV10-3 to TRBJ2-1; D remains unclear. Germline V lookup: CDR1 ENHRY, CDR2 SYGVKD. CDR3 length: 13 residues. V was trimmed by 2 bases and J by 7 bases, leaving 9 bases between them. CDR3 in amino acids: CAISEGVWNEQFF. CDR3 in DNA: TGTGCCATCAGTGAGGGGGTATGGAATGAGCAGTTCTTC.

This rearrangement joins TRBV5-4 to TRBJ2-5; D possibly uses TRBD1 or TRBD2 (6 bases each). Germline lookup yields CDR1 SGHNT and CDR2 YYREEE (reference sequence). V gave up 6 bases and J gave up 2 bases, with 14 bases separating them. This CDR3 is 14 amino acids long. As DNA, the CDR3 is TGTGCCAGCACCTCGGGGGCGAGACAAGAGACCCAGTACTTC. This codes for CASTSGARQETQYF.

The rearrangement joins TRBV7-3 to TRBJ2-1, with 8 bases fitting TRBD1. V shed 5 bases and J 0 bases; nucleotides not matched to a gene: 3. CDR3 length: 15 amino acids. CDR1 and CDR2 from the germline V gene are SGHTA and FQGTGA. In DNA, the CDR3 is TGTGCCAGCAGCCAGGGGGCGGTCTCCTACAATGAGCAGTTCTTC. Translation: CASSQGAVSYNEQFF.

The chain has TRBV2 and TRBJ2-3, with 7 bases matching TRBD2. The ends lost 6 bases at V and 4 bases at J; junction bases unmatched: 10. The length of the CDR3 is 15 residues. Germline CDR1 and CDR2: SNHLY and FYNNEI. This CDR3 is CASRKAGPGADTQYF. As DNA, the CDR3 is TGTGCCAGCAGGAAAGCGGGACCGGGGGCAGATACGCAGTATTTT. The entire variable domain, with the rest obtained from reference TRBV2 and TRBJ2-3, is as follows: EPEVTQTPSHQVTQMGQEVILRCVPISNHLYFYWYRQILGQKVEFLVSFYNNEISEKSEIFDDQFSVERPDGSNFTLKIRSTKLEDSAMYFCASRKAGPGADTQYFGPGTRLTVL.

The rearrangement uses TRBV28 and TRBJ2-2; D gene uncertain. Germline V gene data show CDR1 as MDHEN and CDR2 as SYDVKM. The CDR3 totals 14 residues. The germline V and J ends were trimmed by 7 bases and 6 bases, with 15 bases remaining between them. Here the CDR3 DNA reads TGTGCCAGCACCTGGGTAGAGGCTTCCGGGGAGCTGTTTTTT. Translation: CASTWVEASGELFF.

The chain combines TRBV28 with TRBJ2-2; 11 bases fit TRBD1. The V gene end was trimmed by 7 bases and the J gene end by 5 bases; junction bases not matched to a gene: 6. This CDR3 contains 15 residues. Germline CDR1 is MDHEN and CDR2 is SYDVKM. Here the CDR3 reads CASMTRDRGTGELFF. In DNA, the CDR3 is TGTGCCAGCATGACCCGGGACAGGGGGACCGGGGAGCTGTTTTTT. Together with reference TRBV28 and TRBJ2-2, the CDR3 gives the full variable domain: DVKVTQSSRYLVKRTGEKVFLECVQDMDHENMFWYRQDPGLGLRLIYFSYDVKMKEKGDIPEGYSVSREKKERFSLILESASTNQTSMYLCASMTRDRGTGELFFGEGSRLTVL.

CDR3 in amino acids: CASSPGTGQGQPQHF. CDR3 sequence (DNA): TGCGCCAGCAGCCCAGGAACTGGGCAGGGTCAGCCCCAGCATTTT. This chain connects TRBV5-1 to TRBJ1-5; D may be TRBD1 (5 bases). CDR3 size: 15 residues. Trimming removed 4 bases at V and 6 bases at J, with 17 bases between. Per the germline V gene, CDR1 is SGHRS and CDR2 is YFSETQ.

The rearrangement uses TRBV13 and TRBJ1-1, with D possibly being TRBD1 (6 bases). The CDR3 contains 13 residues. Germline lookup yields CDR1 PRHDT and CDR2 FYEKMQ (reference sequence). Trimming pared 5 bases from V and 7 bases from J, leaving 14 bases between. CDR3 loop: CASSQNRVHEAFF. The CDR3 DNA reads TGTGCCAGCAGCCAGAACAGGGTTCATGAAGCTTTCTTT.

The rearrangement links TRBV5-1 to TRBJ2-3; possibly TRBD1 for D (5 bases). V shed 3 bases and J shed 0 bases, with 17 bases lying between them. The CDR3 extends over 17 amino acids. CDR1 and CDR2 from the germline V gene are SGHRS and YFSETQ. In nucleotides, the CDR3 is TGCGCCAGCAGCTCCCCGCCTGGCAGGGCTAGCACAGATACGCAGTATTTT. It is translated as CASSSPPGRASTDTQYF.

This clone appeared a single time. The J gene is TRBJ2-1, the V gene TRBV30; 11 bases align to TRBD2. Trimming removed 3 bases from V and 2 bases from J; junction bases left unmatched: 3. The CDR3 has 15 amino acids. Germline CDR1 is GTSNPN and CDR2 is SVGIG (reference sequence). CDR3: CAWSLAGGPYNEQFF. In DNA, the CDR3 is TGTGCCTGGAGCCTAGCGGGAGGTCCCTACAATGAGCAGTTCTTC.

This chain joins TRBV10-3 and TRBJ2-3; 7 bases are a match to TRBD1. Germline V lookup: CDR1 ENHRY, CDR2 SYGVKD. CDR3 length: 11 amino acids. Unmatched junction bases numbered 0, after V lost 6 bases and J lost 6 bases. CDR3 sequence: CAISRGDTQYF. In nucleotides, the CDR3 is TGTGCCATCAGCAGGGGGGATACGCAGTATTTT.

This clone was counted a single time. The CDR3 protein is CASSLGQGSEKLFF. The CDR3 region has the DNA TGTGCCAGCAGCTTGGGCCAGGGGAGTGAAAAACTGTTTTTT. This rearrangement joins TRBV5-4 to TRBJ1-4, with D perhaps matching TRBD1 (6 bases). Germline CDR1 and CDR2: SGHNT and YYREEE (reference sequence). There are 14 residues in the CDR3. V gave up 0 bases and J gave up 7 bases, with 10 bases separating them.

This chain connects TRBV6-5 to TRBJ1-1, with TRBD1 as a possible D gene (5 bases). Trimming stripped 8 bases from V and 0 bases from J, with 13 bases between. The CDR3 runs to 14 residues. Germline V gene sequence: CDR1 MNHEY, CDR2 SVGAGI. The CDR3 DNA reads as TGTGCCAGCGGGGGGAACTACCTGAACACTGAAGCTTTCTTT. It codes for CASGGNYLNTEAFF.

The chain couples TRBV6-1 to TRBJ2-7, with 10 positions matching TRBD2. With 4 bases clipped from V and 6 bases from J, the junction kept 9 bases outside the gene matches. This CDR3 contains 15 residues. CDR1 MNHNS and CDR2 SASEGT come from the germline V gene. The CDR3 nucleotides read TGTGCCAGCAGTGCCCCTAGCGGGAGAGCTGGCGAGCAGTACTTC. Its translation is CASSAPSGRAGEQYF.

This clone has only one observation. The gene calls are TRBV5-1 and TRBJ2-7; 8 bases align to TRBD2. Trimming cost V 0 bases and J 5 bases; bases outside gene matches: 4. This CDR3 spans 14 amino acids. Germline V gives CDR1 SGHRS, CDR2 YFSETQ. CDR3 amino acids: CASSLGGTRDEQYF. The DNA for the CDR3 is TGCGCCAGCAGCTTGGGAGGGACTAGGGACGAGCAGTACTTC.

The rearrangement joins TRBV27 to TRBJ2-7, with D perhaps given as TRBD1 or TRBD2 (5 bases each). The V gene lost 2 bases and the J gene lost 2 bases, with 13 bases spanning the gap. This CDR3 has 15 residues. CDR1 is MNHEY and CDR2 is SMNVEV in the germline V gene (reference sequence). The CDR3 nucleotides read TGTGCCAGCAGTTTACTAGGGGCTAGCCCCTACGAGCAGTACTTC. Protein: CASSLLGASPYEQYF.

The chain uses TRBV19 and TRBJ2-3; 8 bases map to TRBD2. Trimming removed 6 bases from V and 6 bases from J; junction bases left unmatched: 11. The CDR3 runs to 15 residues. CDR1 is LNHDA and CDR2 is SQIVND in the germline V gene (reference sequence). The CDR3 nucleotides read TGTGCCAGTAGGGGAATTCGGGAGGGCCGCGATACGCAGTATTTT. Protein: CASRGIREGRDTQYF.

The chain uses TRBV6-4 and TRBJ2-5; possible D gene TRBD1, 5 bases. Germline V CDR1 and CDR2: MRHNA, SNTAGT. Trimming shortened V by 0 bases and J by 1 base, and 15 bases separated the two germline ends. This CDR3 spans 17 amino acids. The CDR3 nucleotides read TGTGCCAGCAGTGACTCGGGTGAGACAGACGGCCAAGAGACCCAGTACTTC. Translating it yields CASSDSGETDGQETQYF.

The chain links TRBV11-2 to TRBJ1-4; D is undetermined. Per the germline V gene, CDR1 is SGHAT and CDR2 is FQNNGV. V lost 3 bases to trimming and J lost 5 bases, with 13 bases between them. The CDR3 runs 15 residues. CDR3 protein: CASSFGSRGNEKLFF. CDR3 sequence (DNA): TGTGCCAGCAGCTTTGGTTCCCGGGGAAATGAAAAACTGTTTTTT.

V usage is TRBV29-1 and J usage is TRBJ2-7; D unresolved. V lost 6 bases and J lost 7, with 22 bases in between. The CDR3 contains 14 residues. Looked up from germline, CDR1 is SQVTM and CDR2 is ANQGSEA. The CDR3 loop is CSVAGLMSRGEQYF. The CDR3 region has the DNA TGCAGCGTCGCCGGTTTGATGAGCCGTGGAGAGCAGTACTTC.

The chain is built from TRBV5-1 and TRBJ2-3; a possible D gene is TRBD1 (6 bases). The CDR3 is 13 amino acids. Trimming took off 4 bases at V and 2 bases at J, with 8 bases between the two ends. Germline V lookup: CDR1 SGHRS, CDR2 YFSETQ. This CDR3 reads CASSQGTTDTQYF. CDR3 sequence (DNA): TGCGCCAGCAGCCAGGGGACCACAGATACGCAGTATTTT.

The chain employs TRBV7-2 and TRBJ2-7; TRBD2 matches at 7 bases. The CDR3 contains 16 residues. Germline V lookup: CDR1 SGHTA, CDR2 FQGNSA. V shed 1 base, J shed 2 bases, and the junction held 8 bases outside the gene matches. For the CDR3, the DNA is TGTGCCAGCAGCTTAGGCCTCGGCGGGAGTCCCTACGAGCAGTACTTC. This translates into CASSLGLGGSPYEQYF.